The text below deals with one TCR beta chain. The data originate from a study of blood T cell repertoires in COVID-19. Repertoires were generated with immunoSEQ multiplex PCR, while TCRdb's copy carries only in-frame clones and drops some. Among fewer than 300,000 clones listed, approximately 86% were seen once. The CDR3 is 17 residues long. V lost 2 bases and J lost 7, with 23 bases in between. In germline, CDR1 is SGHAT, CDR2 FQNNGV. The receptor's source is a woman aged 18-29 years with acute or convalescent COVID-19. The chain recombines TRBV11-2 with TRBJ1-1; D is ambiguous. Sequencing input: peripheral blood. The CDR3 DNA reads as TGTGCCAGCAGCTTACCATACATTGTCGGGAGGGCCCATGAAGCTTTCTTT. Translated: CASSLPYIVGRAHEAFF.